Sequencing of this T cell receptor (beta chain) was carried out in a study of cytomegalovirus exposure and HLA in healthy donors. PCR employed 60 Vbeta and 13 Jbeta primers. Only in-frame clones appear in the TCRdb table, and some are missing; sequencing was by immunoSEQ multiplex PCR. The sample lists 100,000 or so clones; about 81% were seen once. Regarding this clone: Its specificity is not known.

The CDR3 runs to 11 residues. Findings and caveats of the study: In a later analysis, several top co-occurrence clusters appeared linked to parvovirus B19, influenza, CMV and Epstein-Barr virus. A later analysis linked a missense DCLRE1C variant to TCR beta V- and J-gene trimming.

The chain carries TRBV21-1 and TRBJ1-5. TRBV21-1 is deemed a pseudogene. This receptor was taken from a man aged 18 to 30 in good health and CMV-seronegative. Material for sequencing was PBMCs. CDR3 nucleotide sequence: TGTGCCAGCACCGCGAATCAGCCCCAGCATTTT. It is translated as CASTANQPQHF.